Included here is one T cell receptor beta chain sequence, with context. As yet, its antigen is unknown. TCRdb reanalysed the PCR reads using MiXCR and keeps one entry per CDR3 protein. The sample carries some 590,000 distinct CDR3 sequences, roughly 23% recorded once. These data belong to a study of molecular identifiers for immune sequencing clone quantification. Study results and caveats: Clones above 20 RNA copies contained over 98% of effector molecules but under 1% of naive ones.

This CDR3 is built from 15 residues. Germline CDR1 reads SEHNR; CDR2 reads FQNEAQ (reference sequence). V dropped 1 base and J dropped 1; count of bases not matched to a gene: 3. This sequence was found in a human donor in good health. Some libraries in this study had Jurkat cell RNA spiked in. Source material: naive CD8+ T cells from blood, with Jurkat cell RNA spiked in. Subset described: FACS-sorted CD8+CD4-CCR7+CD45RA+ naive T cells. The rearrangement joins TRBV7-9 to TRBJ2-7, with TRBD1 identical over 8 bases. CDR3 loop: CASSLETGASYEQYF. CDR3 DNA: TGTGCCAGCAGCTTAGAGACAGGGGCGTCCTACGAGCAGTACTTC.